Listed below are T cell receptor beta chains from one sample, sequenced in a study of T cells in Graves' hyperthyroidism and ophthalmopathy. TCRdb called the multiplex PCR reads again in MiXCR, with one record for every CDR3 protein. The sample records about 380,000 distinct CDR3 sequences, roughly 18% being singletons. The sequenced sample was blood. These receptors were taken from a man in his late teens or twenties with Graves' ophthalmopathy. Both conserved end residues are part of each CDR3. The order of the fields is D gene, clone size, V gene, J gene, CDR3 DNA, CDR3 protein. A D gene is named only where the DNA matches it firmly. Clone size appears in some rows only: once, few, many, or a class for an expanded clone.

NA	few	TRBV18	TRBJ1-3	TGTGCCAGCTCACCACGGGGAGGCCACTCTGGAAACACCATATATTTT	CASSPRGGHSGNTIYF
NA	many	TRBV3-1	TRBJ1-1	TGTGCCAGCAGCCAAGTTGGGGCAGACACTGAAGCTTTCTTT	CASSQVGADTEAFF
TRBD1	many	TRBV20-1	TRBJ1-5	TGCAGTGCTAGTTCTCAGGGGGCAGACAATCAGCCCCAGCATTTT	CSASSQGADNQPQHF
TRBD2	NA	TRBV7-9	TRBJ2-1	TGTGCCTACCGGGCGGGGGGACACAATGAGCAGTTCTTC	CAYRAGGHNEQFF
TRBD1	NA	TRBV20-1	TRBJ1-2	TGCAGTGCTATCGTAGACAGGGACGCTGGCTACACCTTC	CSAIVDRDAGYTF
NA	many	TRBV20-1	TRBJ2-7	TGCAGTGCTACAAACCCTACACCCTACGAGCAGTACTTC	CSATNPTPYEQYF
NA	many	TRBV27	TRBJ1-1	TGTGCTAGTCGGGGAAGTCGGAACACTGAAGCTTTCTTT	CASRGSRNTEAFF
NA	NA	TRBV6-2/TRBV6-3	TRBJ1-4	TGTGCCAGCAGTTACTCGAGGGGAACTAATGAAAAACTGTTTTTT	CASSYSRGTNEKLFF
NA	NA	TRBV27	TRBJ2-6	TGTGCCAGCAGTTTAAGTTCACGGCTAGACTCTGGGGCCAACGTCCTGACTTTC	CASSLSSRLDSGANVLTF
NA	few	TRBV7-9	TRBJ1-5	TGTGCCAGCAGCTTAGCCCAATATCAGCCCCAGCATTTT	CASSLAQYQPQHF
NA	many	TRBV6-2/TRBV6-3	TRBJ1-1	TGTGCCAGCACGAGGGCAGGATTGAACACTGAAGCTTTCTTT	CASTRAGLNTEAFF
NA	many	TRBV7-6	TRBJ2-5	TGTGCCAGCAGCTTAGGGGCAGTTTCACAAGAGACCCAGTACTTC	CASSLGAVSQETQYF
NA	many	TRBV5-1	TRBJ1-1	TGCGCCAGCAGCCCCTTGTACGGAGGAGGGACTGAAGCTTTCTTT	CASSPLYGGGTEAFF
TRBD2	NA	TRBV7-9	TRBJ2-7	TGTGCCAGCAGTCGGGACTCTAGCGGGGGGTATGACGAGCAGTACTTC	CASSRDSSGGYDEQYF
NA	many	TRBV7-6	TRBJ2-7	TGTGCCAGCAGCCCGGGATCAGAGCAGTACTTC	CASSPGSEQYF
NA	many	TRBV20-1	TRBJ1-2	TGCAGTACTCCGGACATGAGGAACTATGGCTACACCTTC	CSTPDMRNYGYTF
NA	few	TRBV27	TRBJ2-1	TGTGCCAGCAGTTTCGGTAATCGAAACAATGAGCAGTTCTTC	CASSFGNRNNEQFF
TRBD1	few	TRBV3-1	TRBJ2-2	TGTGCCAGCAGCCAAGTATACAGGGGAAAGAACACCGGGGAGCTGTTTTTT	CASSQVYRGKNTGELFF
TRBD1	NA	TRBV5-1	TRBJ2-3	TGTGCCAGCAGCTTTACCAGGGGGCTTGTGTATGGGCTCACAGATACGCAGTATTTT	CASSFTRGLVYGLTDTQYF
TRBD1	many	TRBV11-2	TRBJ1-6	TGTGCCAGCAGCCGGGACAGCCATAATTCACCCCTCCACTTT	CASSRDSHNSPLHF
NA	many	TRBV12-3/TRBV12-4	TRBJ1-2	TGTGCCAGCAGACTAGAAATGGTTTCTGGCTACACCTTC	CASRLEMVSGYTF
NA	many	TRBV5-1	TRBJ2-1	TGCGCCAGCAGCATTCCGGACATGACGAATGAGCAGTTCTTC	CASSIPDMTNEQFF
TRBD1	few	TRBV7-2	TRBJ2-2	TGTGCCAGCAGCCCTTGGGCGGGGGGACAGGGGACCGGGGAGCTGTTTTTT	CASSPWAGGQGTGELFF
NA	many	TRBV7-3	TRBJ2-7	TGTGCCAGCAGCTTAACACAGGGTTCGTACGAGCAGTACTTC	CASSLTQGSYEQYF
NA	many	TRBV28	TRBJ2-1	TGTGCCAGCAGTTCGAGTTATGGGTCCAGTGAGCAGTTCTTC	CASSSSYGSSEQFF
TRBD1	few	TRBV20-1	TRBJ2-7	TGCAGTGCTAGAACAGGGGGCCCGGGCGAGCAGTACTTC	CSARTGGPGEQYF
TRBD1	few	TRBV24-1	TRBJ2-7	TGTGCCACCAGTGACCCGGGACAGGGAAGCGAGCAGTACTTC	CATSDPGQGSEQYF
NA	many	TRBV12-3/TRBV12-4	TRBJ1-5	TGTGCCAGCAGTTTAGGGCGGCAGATAAATAGCAATCAGCCCCAGCATTTT	CASSLGRQINSNQPQHF
NA	few	TRBV13	TRBJ2-2	TGTGCCAGCAGCTCCCGACAGCACACCGGGGAGCTGTTTTTT	CASSSRQHTGELFF
NA	NA	TRBV7-3	TRBJ1-2	TGTGCCAGCAGCTTAGAGGTAGTCGGCGGCAGGGGCTATGGCTACACCTTC	CASSLEVVGGRGYGYTF
TRBD2	many	TRBV2	TRBJ2-2	TGTGCCAGCAGTCGTGGACTAGCGGGGGGGCCAGGGTACACCGGGGAGCTGTTTTTT	CASSRGLAGGPGYTGELFF
NA	few	TRBV27	TRBJ1-2	TGTGCCAGCAGGCGGACAGCTAACTATGGCTACACCTTC	CASRRTANYGYTF
NA	many	TRBV12-3/TRBV12-4	TRBJ2-7	TGTGCCAGCAGTTTGTCGGGAACCTACGAGCAGTACTTC	CASSLSGTYEQYF
NA	NA	TRBV25-1	TRBJ1-4	TGTGCCAGCAGTGAGGGAGGGCAGGGGAATGAAAAACTGTTTTTT	CASSEGGQGNEKLFF
NA	once	TRBV12-3/TRBV12-4	TRBJ2-7	TGTGCCAGCAGTTACAGGATGGGCACCGGGGAGCTGTACTTC	CASSYRMGTGELYF
NA	many	TRBV3-1	TRBJ2-7	TGTGCCAGCACCGACGTGCGAACCTACGAGCAGTACTTC	CASTDVRTYEQYF
NA	NA	TRBV28	TRBJ2-2	TGTGCCAGCAGCAACCTCCGGGACATTAACACCGGGGAGCTGTTTTTT	CASSNLRDINTGELFF
NA	many	TRBV20-1	TRBJ1-2	TGCAGTGCGAGAAGACAGGCAGACTATGGCTACACCTTC	CSARRQADYGYTF
NA	NA	TRBV15	TRBJ2-3	TGTGCCACCAGCAGAGAGCCCAACTTAGCGGCACTGAGGAATACGCAGTATTTT	CATSREPNLAALRNTQYF
NA	many	TRBV18	TRBJ2-3	TGTGCCAGCTCACCGAGGGTTGGAGGGACAGATACGCAGTATTTT	CASSPRVGGTDTQYF
NA	many	TRBV7-6	TRBJ1-2	TGTGCCAGCAGCTTGGCCGGCGGTGGTGGCTACACCTTC	CASSLAGGGGYTF
NA	NA	TRBV19	TRBJ2-6	TGTGCCAGTAGTATCGATGATTTCTCTGGGGCCAACGTCCTGACTTTC	CASSIDDFSGANVLTF
NA	many	TRBV12-3/TRBV12-4	TRBJ2-5	TGTGCCAGCAGGATCCACGGATTACAAGAGACCCAGTACTTC	CASRIHGLQETQYF
NA	many	TRBV6-1	TRBJ1-1	TGTGCCAGCAGGGGACCGGGACAGAACACTGAAGCTTTCTTT	CASRGPGQNTEAFF
NA	NA	TRBV19	TRBJ1-2	TGTGCCAGTAGTATAGACAGGATCTATGGCTACACCTTC	CASSIDRIYGYTF
TRBD1	NA	TRBV9	TRBJ1-2	TGTGCCAGCAGCGTAGGGGTAAAAACAGGGGGAGAGGACTATGGCTACACCTTC	CASSVGVKTGGEDYGYTF
NA	many	TRBV11-2	TRBJ2-1	TGTGCCAGCAGCTTTGGCAGCCCCCGAGATGAGCAGTTCTTC	CASSFGSPRDEQFF
NA	NA	TRBV20-1	TRBJ1-4	TGCAGTGCTAGTATTGCGTCAACTAATGAAAAACTGTTTTTT	CSASIASTNEKLFF
TRBD2	many	TRBV7-9	TRBJ2-1	TGTGCCAGCAGCTATAGCGGGGGGCGGGGTGAGCAGTTCTTC	CASSYSGGRGEQFF
NA	few	TRBV27	TRBJ1-2	TGTGCCAGCAGTTTTACAGGGCAAGCTAACTATGGCTACACCTTC	CASSFTGQANYGYTF
NA	NA	TRBV12-3/TRBV12-4	TRBJ2-5	TGTGCCAGCAGTTACACGGACAGCCAAGAGACCCAGTACTTC	CASSYTDSQETQYF
NA	many	TRBV2	TRBJ2-1	TGTGCCAGCAGGGATCGATTCAACGCCAATGAGCAGTTCTTC	CASRDRFNANEQFF
TRBD1	NA	TRBV2	TRBJ2-7	TGTGCCAGCAGTACAGGACAGGGTTGGGGCGGGGAGCAGTACTTC	CASSTGQGWGGEQYF
NA	many	TRBV12-3/TRBV12-4	TRBJ1-3	TGTGCCACCCGAAGGAAGAACGGGTACTCTGGAAACACCATATATTTT	CATRRKNGYSGNTIYF
NA	NA	TRBV12-3/TRBV12-4	TRBJ1-4	TGTGCCAGCAGGACCTCAGGGGAAGGATCGAGAAAACTGTTTTTT	CASRTSGEGSRKLFF
NA	few	TRBV6-1	TRBJ2-3	TGTGCCAGCAGTGCCGGGGCTTACCGCACAGATACGCAGTATTTT	CASSAGAYRTDTQYF
NA	NA	TRBV6-1	TRBJ1-2	TGTGCCAGCAGTGAAGAGACGCATTCTAACTATGGCTACACCTTC	CASSEETHSNYGYTF